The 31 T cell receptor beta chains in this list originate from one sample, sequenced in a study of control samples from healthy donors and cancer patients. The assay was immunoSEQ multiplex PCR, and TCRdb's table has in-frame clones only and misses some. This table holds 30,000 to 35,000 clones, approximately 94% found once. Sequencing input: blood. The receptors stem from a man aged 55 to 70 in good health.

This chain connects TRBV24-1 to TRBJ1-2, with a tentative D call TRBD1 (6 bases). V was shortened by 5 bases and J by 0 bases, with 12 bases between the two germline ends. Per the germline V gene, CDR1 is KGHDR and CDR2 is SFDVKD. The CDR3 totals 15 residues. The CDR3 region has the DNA TGTGCCACCAGTGGATTGGACAGCGCTAACTATGGCTACACCTTC. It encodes CATSGLDSANYGYTF.

The CDR3 is CAVTRDRPANEQFF. The DNA for the CDR3 is TGTGCCGTTACACGGGACAGGCCCGCCAATGAGCAGTTCTTC. This chain links TRBV10-3 with TRBJ2-1; TRBD1 aligns across 8 bases. V lost 11 bases, J lost 6 bases, and 12 bases stayed unmatched. Per the germline V gene, CDR1 is ENHRY and CDR2 is SYGVKD. This CDR3 has 14 residues.

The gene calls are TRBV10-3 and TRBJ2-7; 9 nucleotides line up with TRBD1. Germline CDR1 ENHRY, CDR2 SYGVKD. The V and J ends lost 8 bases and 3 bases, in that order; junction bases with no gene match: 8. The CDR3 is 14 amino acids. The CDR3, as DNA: TGTGCCATCGGCCCCCCGGGACAGGGCTACGAGCAGTACTTC. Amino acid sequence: CAIGPPGQGYEQYF.

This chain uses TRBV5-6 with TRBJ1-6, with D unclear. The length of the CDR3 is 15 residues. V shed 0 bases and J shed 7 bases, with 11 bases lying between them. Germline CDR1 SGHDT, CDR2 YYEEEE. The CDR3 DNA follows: TGTGCCAGCAGCTTGGTTAAAGGGCTCAATTCACCCCTCCACTTT. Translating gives CASSLVKGLNSPLHF. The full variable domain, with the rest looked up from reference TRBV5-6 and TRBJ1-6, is DAGVTQSPTHLIKTRGQQVTLRCSPKSGHDTVSWYQQALGQGPQFIFQYYEEEERQRGNFPDRFSGHQFPNYSSELNVNALLLGDSALYLCASSLVKGLNSPLHFGNGTRLTVT.

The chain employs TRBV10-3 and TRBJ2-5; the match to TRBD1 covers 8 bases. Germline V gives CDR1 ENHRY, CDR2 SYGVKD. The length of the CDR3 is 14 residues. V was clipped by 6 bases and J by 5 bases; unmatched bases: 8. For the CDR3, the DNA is TGTGCCATCAGGATCGGACAGGGCGAGGAGACCCAGTACTTC. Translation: CAIRIGQGEETQYF.

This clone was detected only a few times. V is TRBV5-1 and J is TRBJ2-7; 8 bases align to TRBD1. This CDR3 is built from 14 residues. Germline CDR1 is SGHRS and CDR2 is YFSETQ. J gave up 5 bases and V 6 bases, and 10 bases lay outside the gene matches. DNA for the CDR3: TGCGCCAGCACCTTTAGACAGGGGATCCACGAGCAGTACTTC. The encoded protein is CASTFRQGIHEQYF.

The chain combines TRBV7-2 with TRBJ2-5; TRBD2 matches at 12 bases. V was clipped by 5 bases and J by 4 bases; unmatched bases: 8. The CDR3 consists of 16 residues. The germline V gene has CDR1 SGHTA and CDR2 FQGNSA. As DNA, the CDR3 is TGTGCCAGCAGCGTACTAGCGGGGGGTTTAGGAGAGACCCAGTACTTC. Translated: CASSVLAGGLGETQYF. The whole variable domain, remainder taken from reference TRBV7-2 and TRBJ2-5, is GAGVSQSPSNKVTEKGKDVELRCDPISGHTALYWYRQSLGQGLEFLIYFQGNSAPDKSGLPSDRFSAERTGGSVSTLTIQRTQQEDSAVYLCASSVLAGGLGETQYFGPGTRLLVL.

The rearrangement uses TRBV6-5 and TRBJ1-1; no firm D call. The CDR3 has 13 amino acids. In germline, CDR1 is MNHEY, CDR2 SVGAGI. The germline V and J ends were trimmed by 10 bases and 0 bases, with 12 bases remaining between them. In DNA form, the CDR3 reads TGTGCCACCTGGACGGATTTGAACACTGAAGCTTTCTTT. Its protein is CATWTDLNTEAFF.

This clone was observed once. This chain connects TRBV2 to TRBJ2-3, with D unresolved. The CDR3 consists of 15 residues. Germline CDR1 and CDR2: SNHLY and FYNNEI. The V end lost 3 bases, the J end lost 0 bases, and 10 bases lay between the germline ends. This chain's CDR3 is CASSDSSGSTDTQYF. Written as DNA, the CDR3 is TGTGCCAGCAGTGATAGCTCTGGAAGCACAGATACGCAGTATTTT.

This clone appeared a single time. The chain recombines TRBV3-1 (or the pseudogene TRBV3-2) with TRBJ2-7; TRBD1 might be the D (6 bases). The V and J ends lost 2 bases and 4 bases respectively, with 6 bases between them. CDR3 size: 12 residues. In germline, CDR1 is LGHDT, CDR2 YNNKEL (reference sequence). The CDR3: CASSQTGYEQYF. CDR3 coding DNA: TGTGCCAGCAGCCAAACAGGGTACGAGCAGTACTTC.

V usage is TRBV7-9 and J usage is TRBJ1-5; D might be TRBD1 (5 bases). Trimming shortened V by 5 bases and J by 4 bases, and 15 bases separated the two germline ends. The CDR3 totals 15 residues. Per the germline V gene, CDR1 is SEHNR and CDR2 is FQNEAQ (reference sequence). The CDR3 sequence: CASSLSNGGNQPQHF. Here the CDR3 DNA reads TGTGCCAGCAGCCTATCTAATGGGGGGAATCAGCCCCAGCATTTT.

The CDR3 region has the DNA TGTGCCAGCACAACCAGCCAAAACTATGGCTACACCTTC. Encoded protein: CASTTSQNYGYTF. The V gene is TRBV7-2, the J gene TRBJ1-2; D remains ambiguous. Germline CDR1 reads SGHTA; CDR2 reads FQGNSA. The CDR3 totals 13 residues. Trimming cost V 7 bases and J 2 bases, with 11 bases left between them.

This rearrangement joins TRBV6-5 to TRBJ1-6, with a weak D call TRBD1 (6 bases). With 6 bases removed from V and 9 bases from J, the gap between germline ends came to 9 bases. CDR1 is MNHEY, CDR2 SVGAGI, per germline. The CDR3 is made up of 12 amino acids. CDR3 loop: CASRTGFSPLHF. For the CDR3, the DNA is TGTGCCAGCAGGACAGGATTTTCACCCCTCCACTTT.

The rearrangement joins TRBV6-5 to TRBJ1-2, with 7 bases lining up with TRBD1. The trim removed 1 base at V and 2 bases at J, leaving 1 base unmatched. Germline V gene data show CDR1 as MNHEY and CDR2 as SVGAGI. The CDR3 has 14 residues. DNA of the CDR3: TGTGCCAGCAGTTACTTGACAGGGAACTATGGCTACACCTTC. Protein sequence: CASSYLTGNYGYTF.

DNA for the CDR3: TGTGCCAGCAGTCCGTGGACTGGCTACGAGCAGTACTTC. It yields the protein CASSPWTGYEQYF. This chain joins TRBV28 and TRBJ2-7, with D possibly being TRBD2 (5 bases). Per the germline V gene, CDR1 is MDHEN and CDR2 is SYDVKM. Trimming cost V 5 bases and J 3 bases, with 11 bases left between them. This CDR3 is built from 13 residues.

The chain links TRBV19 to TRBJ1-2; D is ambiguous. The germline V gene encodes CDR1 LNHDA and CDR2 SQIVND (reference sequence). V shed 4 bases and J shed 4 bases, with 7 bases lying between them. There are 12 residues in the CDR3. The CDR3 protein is CASSRSRYGYTF. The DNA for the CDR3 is TGTGCCAGTAGTAGGAGTCGCTATGGCTACACCTTC.

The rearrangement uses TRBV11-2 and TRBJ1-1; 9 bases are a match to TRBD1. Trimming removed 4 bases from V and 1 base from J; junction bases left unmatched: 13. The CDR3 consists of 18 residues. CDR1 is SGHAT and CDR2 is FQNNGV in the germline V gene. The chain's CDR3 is CASSSLGGTGPWNTEAFF. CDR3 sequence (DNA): TGTGCCAGCAGCTCCCTGGGGGGGACAGGGCCATGGAACACTGAAGCTTTCTTT.

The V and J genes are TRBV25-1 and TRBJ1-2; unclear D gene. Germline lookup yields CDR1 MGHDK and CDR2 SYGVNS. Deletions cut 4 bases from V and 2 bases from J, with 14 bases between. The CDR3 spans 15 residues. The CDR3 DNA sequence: TGTGCCAGCAGTGCCGCGGGAGGACCGAACTATGGCTACACCTTC. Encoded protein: CASSAAGGPNYGYTF.

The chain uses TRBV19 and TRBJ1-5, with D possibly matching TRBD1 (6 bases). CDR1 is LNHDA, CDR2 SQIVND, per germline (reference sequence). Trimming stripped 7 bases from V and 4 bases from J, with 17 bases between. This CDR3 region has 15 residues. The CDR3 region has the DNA TGTGCCAGTACCACCGACAGGAAACTTAATCAGCCCCAGCATTTT. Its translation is CASTTDRKLNQPQHF. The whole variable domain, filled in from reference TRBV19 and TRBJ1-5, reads DGGITQSPKYLFRKEGQNVTLSCEQNLNHDAMYWYRQDPGQGLRLIYYSQIVNDFQKGDIAEGYSVSREKKESFPLTVTSAQKNPTAFYLCASTTDRKLNQPQHFGDGTRLSIL.

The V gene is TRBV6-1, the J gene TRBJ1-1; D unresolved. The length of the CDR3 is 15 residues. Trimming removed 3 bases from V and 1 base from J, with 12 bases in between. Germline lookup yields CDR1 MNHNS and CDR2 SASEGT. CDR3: CASSDVSSANTEAFF. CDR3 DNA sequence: TGTGCCAGCAGTGATGTCTCCAGTGCGAACACTGAAGCTTTCTTT.

The CDR3 protein is CASSVDEGGPSETQYF. The CDR3 region has the DNA TGTGCCAGCAGCGTAGACGAGGGGGGGCCCTCAGAGACCCAGTACTTC. This chain links TRBV9 with TRBJ2-5; tentatively, D is TRBD2 (7 bases). V was pared by 0 bases and J by 4 bases, with 16 bases between. This CDR3 is built from 16 residues. Germline CDR1 reads SGDLS; CDR2 reads YYNGEE.

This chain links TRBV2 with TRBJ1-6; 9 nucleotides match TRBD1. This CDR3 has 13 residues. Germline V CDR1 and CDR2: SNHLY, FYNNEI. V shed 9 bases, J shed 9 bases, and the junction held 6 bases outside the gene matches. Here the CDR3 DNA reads TGTGCCAGACAAGGGACAGGGTTTTCACCCCTCCACTTT. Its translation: CARQGTGFSPLHF.

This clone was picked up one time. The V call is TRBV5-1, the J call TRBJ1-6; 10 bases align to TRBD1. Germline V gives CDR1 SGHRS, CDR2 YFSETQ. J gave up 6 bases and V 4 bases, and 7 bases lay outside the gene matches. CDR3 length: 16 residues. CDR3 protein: CASSAWTGGGNSPLHF. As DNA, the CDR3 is TGCGCCAGCAGCGCCTGGACAGGGGGAGGTAATTCACCCCTCCACTTT.

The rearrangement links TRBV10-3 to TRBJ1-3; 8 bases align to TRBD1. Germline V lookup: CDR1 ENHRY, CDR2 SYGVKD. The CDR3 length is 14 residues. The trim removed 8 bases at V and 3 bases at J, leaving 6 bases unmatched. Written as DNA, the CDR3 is TGTGCCATCGGCGGACAGGGTGGTGGAAACACCATATATTTT. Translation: CAIGGQGGGNTIYF.

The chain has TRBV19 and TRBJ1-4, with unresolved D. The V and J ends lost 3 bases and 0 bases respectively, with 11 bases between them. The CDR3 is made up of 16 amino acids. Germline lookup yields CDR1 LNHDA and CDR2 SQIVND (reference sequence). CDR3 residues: CASSILATATNEKLFF. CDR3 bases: TGTGCCAGTAGTATCTTGGCAACTGCAACTAATGAAAAACTGTTTTTT.

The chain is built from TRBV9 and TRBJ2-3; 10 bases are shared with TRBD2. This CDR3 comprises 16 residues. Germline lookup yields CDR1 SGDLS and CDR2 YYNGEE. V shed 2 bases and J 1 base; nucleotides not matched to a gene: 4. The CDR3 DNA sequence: TGTGCCAGCAGCGTGAATAGCGGGGGGCGCACAGATACGCAGTATTTT. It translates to CASSVNSGGRTDTQYF.

This CDR3 is CASHLGGNGEKLFF. CDR3 coding DNA: TGTGCCAGCCACTTAGGGGGCAATGGTGAAAAACTGTTTTTT. This chain uses TRBV6-5 with TRBJ1-4, with 7 bases matching TRBD1. The junction had 10 bases not matched to a gene; V was cut back by 8 bases and J by 7 bases. The CDR3 covers 14 residues. The germline V gene has CDR1 MNHEY and CDR2 SVGAGI.

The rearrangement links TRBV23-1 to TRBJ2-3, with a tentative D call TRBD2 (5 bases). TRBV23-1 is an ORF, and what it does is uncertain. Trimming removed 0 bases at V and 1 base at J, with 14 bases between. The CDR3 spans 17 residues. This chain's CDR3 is CASSQSRTRDGTDTQYF. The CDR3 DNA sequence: TGCGCCAGCAGTCAATCGCGGACTCGAGACGGCACAGATACGCAGTATTTT.

The CDR3 nucleotides are TGTGCCAGCAACGGGCTCGGTATCCGGGACAGCGGCTACTATGGCTACACCTTC. It translates to CASNGLGIRDSGYYGYTF. The chain recombines TRBV7-9 with TRBJ1-2; 7 nucleotides agree with TRBD1. Germline V gene lookup returns CDR1 SEHNR and CDR2 FQNEAQ (reference sequence). V was clipped by 7 bases and J by 3 bases; unmatched bases: 20. This CDR3 contains 18 residues. Using reference TRBV7-9 and TRBJ1-2 for the parts outside the CDR3, the full variable domain is DTGVSQNPRHKITKRGQNVTFRCDPISEHNRLYWYRQTLGQGPEFLTYFQNEAQLEKSRLLSDRFSAERPKGSFSTLEIQRTEQGDSAMYLCASNGLGIRDSGYYGYTFGSGTRLTVV.

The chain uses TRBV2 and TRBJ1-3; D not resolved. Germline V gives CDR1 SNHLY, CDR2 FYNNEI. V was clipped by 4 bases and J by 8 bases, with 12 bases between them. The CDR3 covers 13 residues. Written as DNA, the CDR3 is TGTGCCAGCAGTGTACAGTCTTGGGACACCATATATTTT. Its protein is CASSVQSWDTIYF.

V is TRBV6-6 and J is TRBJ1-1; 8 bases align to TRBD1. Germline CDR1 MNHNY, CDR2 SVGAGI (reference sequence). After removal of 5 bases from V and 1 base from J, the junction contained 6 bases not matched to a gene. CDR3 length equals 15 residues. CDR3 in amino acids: CASSKNRGTNTEAFF. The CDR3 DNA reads TGTGCCAGCAGTAAAAACAGGGGGACGAACACTGAAGCTTTCTTT.